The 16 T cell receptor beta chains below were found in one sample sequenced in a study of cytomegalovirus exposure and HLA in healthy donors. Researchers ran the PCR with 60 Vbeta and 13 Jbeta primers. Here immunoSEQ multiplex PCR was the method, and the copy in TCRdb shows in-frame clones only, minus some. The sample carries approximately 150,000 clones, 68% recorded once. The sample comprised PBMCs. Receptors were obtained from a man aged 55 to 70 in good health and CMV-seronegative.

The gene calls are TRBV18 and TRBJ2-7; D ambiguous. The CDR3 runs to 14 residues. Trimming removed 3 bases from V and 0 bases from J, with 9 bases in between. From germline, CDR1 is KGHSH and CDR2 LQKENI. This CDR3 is CASSPRRSSYEQYF. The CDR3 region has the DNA TGTGCCAGCTCACCGAGGAGAAGCTCCTACGAGCAGTACTTC.

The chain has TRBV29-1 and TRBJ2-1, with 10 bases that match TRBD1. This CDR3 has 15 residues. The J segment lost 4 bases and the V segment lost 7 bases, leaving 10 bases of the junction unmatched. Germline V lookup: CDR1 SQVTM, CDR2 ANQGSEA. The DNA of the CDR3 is TGCAGCGCCCGGACGACAGGGGGCGGGTACAATGAGCAGTTCTTC. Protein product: CSARTTGGGYNEQFF.

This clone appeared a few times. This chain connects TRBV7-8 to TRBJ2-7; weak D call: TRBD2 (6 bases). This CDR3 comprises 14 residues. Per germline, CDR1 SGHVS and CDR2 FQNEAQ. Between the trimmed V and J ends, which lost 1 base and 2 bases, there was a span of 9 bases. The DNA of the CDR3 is TGTGCCAGCAGCTTAGAGGACTATACCTACGAGCAGTACTTC. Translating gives CASSLEDYTYEQYF.

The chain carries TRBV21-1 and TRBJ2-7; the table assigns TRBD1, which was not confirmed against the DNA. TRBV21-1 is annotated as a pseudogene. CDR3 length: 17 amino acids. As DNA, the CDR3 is TGTGCCAGCAGCCAGCCCGGGACAGGGGCTCGAAAGGGCGAGCAGTACTTC. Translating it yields CASSQPGTGARKGEQYF.

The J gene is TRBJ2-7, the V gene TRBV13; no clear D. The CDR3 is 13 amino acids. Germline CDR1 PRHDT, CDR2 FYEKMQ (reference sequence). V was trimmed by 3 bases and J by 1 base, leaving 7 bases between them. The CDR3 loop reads CASSFSVSYEQYF. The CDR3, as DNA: TGTGCCAGCAGCTTCTCTGTGTCCTACGAGCAGTACTTC.

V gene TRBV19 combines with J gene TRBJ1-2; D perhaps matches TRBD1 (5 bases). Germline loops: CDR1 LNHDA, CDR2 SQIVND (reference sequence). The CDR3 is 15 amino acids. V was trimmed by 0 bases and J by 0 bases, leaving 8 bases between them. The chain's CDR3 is CASSIDGRANYGYTF. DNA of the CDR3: TGTGCCAGTAGTATAGACGGCAGGGCTAACTATGGCTACACCTTC. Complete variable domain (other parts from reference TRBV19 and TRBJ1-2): DGGITQSPKYLFRKEGQNVTLSCEQNLNHDAMYWYRQDPGQGLRLIYYSQIVNDFQKGDIAEGYSVSREKKESFPLTVTSAQKNPTAFYLCASSIDGRANYGYTFGSGTRLTVV.

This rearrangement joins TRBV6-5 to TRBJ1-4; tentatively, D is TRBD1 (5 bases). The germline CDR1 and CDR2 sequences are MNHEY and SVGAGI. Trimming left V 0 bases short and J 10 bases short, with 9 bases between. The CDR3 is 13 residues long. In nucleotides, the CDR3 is TGTGCCAGCAGTTACTCGCCCGGGGGAAAACTGTTTTTT. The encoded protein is CASSYSPGGKLFF.

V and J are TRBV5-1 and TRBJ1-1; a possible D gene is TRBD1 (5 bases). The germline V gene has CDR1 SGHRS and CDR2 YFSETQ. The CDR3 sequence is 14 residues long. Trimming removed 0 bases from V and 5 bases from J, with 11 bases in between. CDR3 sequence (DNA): TGCGCCAGCAGCTTGGGGGGCTCTGGAACTGAAGCTTTCTTT. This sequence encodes CASSLGGSGTEAFF. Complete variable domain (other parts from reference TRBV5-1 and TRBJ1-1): KAGVTQTPRYLIKTRGQQVTLSCSPISGHRSVSWYQQTPGQGLQFLFEYFSETQRNKGNFPGRFSGRQFSNSRSEMNVSTLELGDSALYLCASSLGGSGTEAFFGQGTRLTVV.

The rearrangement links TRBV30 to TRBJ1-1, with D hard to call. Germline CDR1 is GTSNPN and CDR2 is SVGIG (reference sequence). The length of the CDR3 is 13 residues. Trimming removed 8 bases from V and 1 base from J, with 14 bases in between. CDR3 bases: TGTGCCGCGAGAGGGCAGCCGAACACTGAAGCTTTCTTT. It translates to CAARGQPNTEAFF.

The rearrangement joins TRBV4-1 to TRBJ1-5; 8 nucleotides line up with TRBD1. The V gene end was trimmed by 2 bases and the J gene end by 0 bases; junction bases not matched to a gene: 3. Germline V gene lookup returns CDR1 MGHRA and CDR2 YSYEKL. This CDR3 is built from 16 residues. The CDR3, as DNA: TGCGCCAGCAGCCAAAGAGGACAGGGTAGCAATCAGCCCCAGCATTTT. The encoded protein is CASSQRGQGSNQPQHF.

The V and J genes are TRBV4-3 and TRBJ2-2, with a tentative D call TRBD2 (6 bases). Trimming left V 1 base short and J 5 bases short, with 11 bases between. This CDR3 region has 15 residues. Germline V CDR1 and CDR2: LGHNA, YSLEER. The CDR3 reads CASSQAAAGTGELFF. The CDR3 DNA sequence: TGCGCCAGCAGCCAAGCGGCTGCGGGAACCGGGGAGCTGTTTTTT.

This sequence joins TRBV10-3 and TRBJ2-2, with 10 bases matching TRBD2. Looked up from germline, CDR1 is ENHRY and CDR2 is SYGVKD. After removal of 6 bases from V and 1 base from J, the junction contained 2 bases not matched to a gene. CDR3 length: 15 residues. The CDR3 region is CAIRRLAGNTGELFF. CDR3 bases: TGTGCCATCAGGCGACTAGCGGGGAACACCGGGGAGCTGTTTTTT.

CDR3 DNA: TGTGCCAGCTCACCTACCTATGACACTGAAGCTTTCTTT. This sequence encodes CASSPTYDTEAFF. This chain connects TRBV18 to TRBJ1-1; D unresolved. The CDR3 consists of 13 residues. The V end was cut by 3 bases, the J end by 3 bases, with 8 bases between. CDR1 is KGHSH and CDR2 is LQKENI in the germline V gene. Filled out from reference TRBV18 and TRBJ1-1, the complete variable domain reads NAGVMQNPRHLVRRRGQEARLRCSPMKGHSHVYWYRQLPEEGLKFMVYLQKENIIDESGMPKERFSAEFPKEGPSILRIQQVVRGDSAAYFCASSPTYDTEAFFGQGTRLTVV.

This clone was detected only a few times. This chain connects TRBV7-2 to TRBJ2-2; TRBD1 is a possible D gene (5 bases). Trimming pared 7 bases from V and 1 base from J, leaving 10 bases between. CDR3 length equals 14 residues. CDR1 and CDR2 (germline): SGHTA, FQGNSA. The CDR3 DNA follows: TGTGCCAGCACCAGGGATAGGAACACCGGGGAGCTGTTTTTT. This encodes CASTRDRNTGELFF. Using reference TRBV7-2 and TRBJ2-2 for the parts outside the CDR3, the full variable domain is GAGVSQSPSNKVTEKGKDVELRCDPISGHTALYWYRQSLGQGLEFLIYFQGNSAPDKSGLPSDRFSAERTGGSVSTLTIQRTQQEDSAVYLCASTRDRNTGELFFGEGSRLTVL.

DNA of the CDR3: TGTGCCAGCAGCTTCGAGGGTTGGACCACTGAAGCTTTCTTT. Residues: CASSFEGWTTEAFF. V usage is TRBV13 and J usage is TRBJ1-1; D remains unclear. CDR3 length: 14 residues. Deletions cut 3 bases from V and 4 bases from J, with 12 bases between. Germline assignment: CDR1 PRHDT and CDR2 FYEKMQ (reference sequence).

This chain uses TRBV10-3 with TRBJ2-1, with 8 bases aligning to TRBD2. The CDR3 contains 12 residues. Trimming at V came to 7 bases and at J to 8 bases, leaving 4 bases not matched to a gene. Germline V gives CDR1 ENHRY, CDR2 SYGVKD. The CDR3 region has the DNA TGTGCCATCACCGGACTAGCCGATGAGCAGTTCTTC. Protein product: CAITGLADEQFF.